This T cell receptor (beta chain) comes out of a study of T cell responses to AZD1222 COVID-19 vaccine. A note on this clone: Its specificity is unknown.

Findings and caveats of the study: Researchers report vaccine-associated CD4 TCRs spanning spike, with dominance at 160-218 and 743-854. White British donors predominated, females outnumbered males, and clonal diversity was possibly underestimated. Nearly half of spike-specific TCRs reportedly target variant regions that are unmutated in the B.1.351 and B.1.1.7 variants.

This CDR3 has 13 amino acids. The germline gives CDR1 WSHSY, CDR2 SAAADI. V gave up 1 base and J gave up 5 bases, with 8 bases separating them. TCRdb's copy holds only in-frame clones and misses some; the assay was immunoSEQ multiplex PCR. The sample lists about 170,000 clones; around 90% were seen once. The starting material was peripheral blood, obtained 28 days after the second AZD1222 dose. V is TRBV10-2 and J is TRBJ2-5; D remains ambiguous. This sequence was found in an adult who received the AZD1222 COVID-19 vaccine. Here the CDR3 DNA reads TGCGCCAGCAGTGAGTTTAGCCGGGAGACCCAGTACTTC. Translated, it gives CASSEFSRETQYF.